The rows below give T cell receptor beta chains drawn from one sample of a study of blood T cell repertoires in COVID-19. The data were produced by immunoSEQ multiplex PCR, yet TCRdb's version contains in-frame clones alone and is incomplete. The sample yields a few hundred thousand clones, roughly nine tenths seen once. Sample: PBMCs or T cells enriched from blood (not recorded which). The receptors originated from a woman in her 30s who had recovered from COVID-19. Both conserved end residues are part of each CDR3. The D gene is left open where the match is weak. Some rows have no size entry. The others give once, few or many, or a class for an expanded clone.

j_call v_call clone_size d_call cdr3_nt cdr3_aa
TRBJ1-1 TRBV28 NA NA TGTGCCAGCAGTTTAGAGTTCATTAACACTGAAGCTTTCTTT CASSLEFINTEAFF
TRBJ2-3 TRBV21-1 NA NA TGTGCCAGCAGCTTGACCGGGACAGGAAGAGATACGCAGTATTTT CASSLTGTGRDTQYF
TRBJ2-5 TRBV6-5 NA NA TGTGCCAGCAGTTCCGAAGAGACCCAGTACTTC CASSSEETQYF
TRBJ2-1 TRBV11-3 NA NA TGTGCCAGCAGCTTAGACGGGTTAGGACAGACCTCAAATCGTTACAATGAGCAGTTCTTC CASSLDGLGQTSNRYNEQFF
TRBJ1-2 TRBV11-2 NA NA TGTGCCAGCAGCTTAAAGGAGGACTATGGCTACACCTTC CASSLKEDYGYTF
TRBJ1-1 TRBV10-3 NA TRBD1 TGTGCCATCAGCCTGGACAGGGCCACGAACACTGAAGCTTTCTTT CAISLDRATNTEAFF
TRBJ1-1 TRBV10-3 NA TRBD1 TGTGCCATCAGTGAGCCGCATACAGGGGGAAACACTGAAGCTTTCTTT CAISEPHTGGNTEAFF
TRBJ2-7 TRBV2 few NA TGTGCCAGCAGTGACGGGTACGAGGAAACCGAGCAGTACTTC CASSDGYEETEQYF
TRBJ2-7 TRBV19 NA TRBD1 TGTGCCAGTAGGGTGAAGACAGGGTACTACGAGCAGTACTTC CASRVKTGYYEQYF
TRBJ1-1 TRBV7-9 NA TRBD1 TGTGCCAGCCGGCCCTGGCGGGACAGGGGGCAGTCTGGTGAAGCTTTCTTT CASRPWRDRGQSGEAFF
TRBJ1-1 TRBV7-4 NA NA TGTGCCAGCAGCCCGCCTCGTCAGGTGCTTGTGAACACTGAAGCTTTCTTT CASSPPRQVLVNTEAFF
TRBJ2-3 TRBV5-1 NA TRBD1 TGCGCCAGCAGCCCGGGACAGTTCACAGATACGCAGTATTTT CASSPGQFTDTQYF
TRBJ2-5 TRBV7-2 once NA TGTGCCAGCAGCTTACATTTAGAGACCCAGTACTTC CASSLHLETQYF
TRBJ1-5 TRBV7-8 NA TRBD1 TGTGCCAGCAGCCGCCTCGACAGGGGTTGGAATCAGCCCCAGCATTTT CASSRLDRGWNQPQHF
TRBJ2-7 TRBV13 once NA TGTGCCAGCAGCTTAAGGGTAGCAGGGGCTTATGAGCAGTACTTC CASSLRVAGAYEQYF
TRBJ1-1 TRBV19 NA TRBD1 TGTGCCAGTAGCCCAAAACAGGGGGTGAACACTGAAGCTTTCTTT CASSPKQGVNTEAFF
TRBJ2-4 TRBV7-9 once NA TGTGCCAGCAGCTCACTGACGGGAGCCAAAAACATTCAGTACTTC CASSSLTGAKNIQYF
TRBJ1-2 TRBV28 NA NA TGTGCCAGCAGTCCCCGGTATGGCTACACCTTC CASSPRYGYTF
TRBJ1-1 TRBV2 NA NA TGTGCCAGCAGCGAGACAGGTGGCACTGAAGCTTTCTTT CASSETGGTEAFF
TRBJ1-3 TRBV6-5 NA NA TGTGCCAGCAGTTACGGGGGGGGCCACTCTGGAAACACCATATATTTT CASSYGGGHSGNTIYF
TRBJ1-6 TRBV5-6 NA NA TGTGCCAGCAGCTTGGACGGCGGGGATTCACCCCTCCACTTT CASSLDGGDSPLHF
TRBJ1-5 TRBV6-2/TRBV6-3 NA TRBD1 TGTGCCAGCAGTCGACAGGGGGCCTCTAACAATCAGCCCCAGCATTTT CASSRQGASNNQPQHF